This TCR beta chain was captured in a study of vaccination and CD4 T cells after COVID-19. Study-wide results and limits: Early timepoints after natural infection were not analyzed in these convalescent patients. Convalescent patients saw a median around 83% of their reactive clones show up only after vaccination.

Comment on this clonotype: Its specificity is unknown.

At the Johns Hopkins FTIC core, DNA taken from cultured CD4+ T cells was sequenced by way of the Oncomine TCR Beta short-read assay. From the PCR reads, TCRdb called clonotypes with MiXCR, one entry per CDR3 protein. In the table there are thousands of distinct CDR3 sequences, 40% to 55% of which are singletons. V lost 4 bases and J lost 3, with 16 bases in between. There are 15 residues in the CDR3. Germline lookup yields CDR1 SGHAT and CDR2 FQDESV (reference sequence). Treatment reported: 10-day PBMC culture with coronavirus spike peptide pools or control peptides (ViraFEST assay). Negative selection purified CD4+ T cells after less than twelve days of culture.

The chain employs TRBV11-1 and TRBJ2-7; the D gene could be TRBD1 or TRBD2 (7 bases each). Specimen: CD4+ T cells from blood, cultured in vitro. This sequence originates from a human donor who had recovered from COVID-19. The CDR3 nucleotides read TGTGCCAGCAGCTCCGAGCGGGACAGCAACTACGAGCAGTACTTC. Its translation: CASSSERDSNYEQYF.